The 23 T cell receptor beta chains below come from one sample, sequenced in a study of blood T cell repertoires in COVID-19. Only in-frame clones appear in the TCRdb table, and some are missing; sequencing was by immunoSEQ multiplex PCR. The sample carries about 300,000 clones, 86% recorded once. Sequenced input: PBMCs or T cells enriched from blood (not recorded which). Every receptor here comes from a woman aged 18-35 years who had recovered from COVID-19.

The chain has TRBV28 and TRBJ2-2; 8 bases fit TRBD1. The CDR3 consists of 16 residues. V lost 2 bases to trimming and J lost 3 bases; unmatched junction nucleotides: 5. Germline CDR1 and CDR2: MDHEN and SYDVKM. The CDR3 DNA sequence: TGTGCCAGCAGTTTAAGTCCCAGGGGGCACACCGGGGAGCTGTTTTTT. Protein sequence: CASSLSPRGHTGELFF.

V and J are TRBV20-1 and TRBJ2-2; D may be TRBD2 (5 bases). Germline V gene data show CDR1 as DFQATT and CDR2 as SNEGSKA (reference sequence). Trimming stripped 3 bases from V and 2 bases from J, with 10 bases between. CDR3 length: 14 amino acids. CDR3 DNA: TGCAGTGCTAGTAGGACGGGAAACACCGGGGAGCTGTTTTTT. It codes for CSASRTGNTGELFF.

The rearrangement joins TRBV18 to TRBJ2-5; D is uncertain. From germline, CDR1 is KGHSH and CDR2 LQKENI. Trimming cost V 2 bases and J 2 bases, with 6 bases left between them. This CDR3 comprises 13 residues. The CDR3 region is CASSPSEQETQYF. DNA for the CDR3: TGTGCCAGCTCACCAAGCGAGCAAGAGACCCAGTACTTC.

The chain recombines TRBV19 with TRBJ1-5; D ambiguous. The CDR3 is 13 residues long. V lost 5 bases, J lost 4 bases, and 9 bases lay in between. The germline gives CDR1 LNHDA, CDR2 SQIVND (reference sequence). The CDR3 region is CASSSTRNQPQHF. The CDR3 DNA reads as TGTGCCAGTAGTTCGACACGTAATCAGCCCCAGCATTTT.

This chain links TRBV6-1 with TRBJ1-2; the match to TRBD1 covers 8 bases. J gave up 3 bases and V 3 bases, and 0 bases lay outside the gene matches. The germline V gene has CDR1 MNHNS and CDR2 SASEGT. The CDR3 runs 13 residues. The CDR3 DNA reads as TGTGCCAGCAGTGAGGACAGGGACTATGGCTACACCTTC. This codes for CASSEDRDYGYTF.

The chain recombines TRBV3-1 (or the pseudogene TRBV3-2) with TRBJ2-5; 12 bases are a match to TRBD1. V lost 10 bases, J lost 5 bases, and 5 bases stayed unmatched. The V gene's germline CDR1 is LGHDT and CDR2 YNNKEL (reference sequence). The CDR3 is made up of 13 amino acids. The CDR3 DNA follows: TGTGCCATCCGGGACAGGGGGCAGGAGACCCAGTACTTC. Translating gives CAIRDRGQETQYF.

V usage is TRBV7-6 and J usage is TRBJ2-1, with TRBD1 as a possible D gene (6 bases). Germline CDR1 and CDR2: SGHVS and FNYEAQ. This CDR3 is built from 14 residues. V shed 5 bases and J shed 5 bases, with 13 bases lying between them. In DNA form, the CDR3 reads TGTGCCAGCAGCCGTCCTGGACAGAACAATGAGCAGTTCTTC. This codes for CASSRPGQNNEQFF. Filled out from reference TRBV7-6 and TRBJ2-1, the complete variable domain reads GAGVSQSPRYKVTKRGQDVALRCDPISGHVSLYWYRQALGQGPEFLTYFNYEAQQDKSGLPNDRFSAERPEGSISTLTIQRTEQRDSAMYRCASSRPGQNNEQFFGPGTRLTVL.

This chain links TRBV27 with TRBJ2-7, with 14 bases aligning to TRBD2. J was trimmed by 6 bases and V by 4 bases; bases with no gene match: 5. The CDR3 loop spans 15 amino acids. Per germline, CDR1 MNHEY and CDR2 SMNVEV (reference sequence). Here the CDR3 DNA reads TGTGCCAGCAGTTCCGGGACTAGCGGGAGTTCCGAGCAGTACTTC. Its protein is CASSSGTSGSSEQYF.

The chain is built from TRBV5-1 and TRBJ1-1; D ambiguous. CDR3 length equals 14 residues. Germline assignment: CDR1 SGHRS and CDR2 YFSETQ. Trimming shortened V by 1 base and J by 4 bases, and 11 bases separated the two germline ends. CDR3 DNA sequence: TGCGCCAGCAGCTTGACCGGAGGTGGCACTGAAGCTTTCTTT. It encodes CASSLTGGGTEAFF. The full variable domain, with the rest looked up from reference TRBV5-1 and TRBJ1-1, is KAGVTQTPRYLIKTRGQQVTLSCSPISGHRSVSWYQQTPGQGLQFLFEYFSETQRNKGNFPGRFSGRQFSNSRSEMNVSTLELGDSALYLCASSLTGGGTEAFFGQGTRLTVV.

This chain uses TRBV9 with TRBJ2-7; TRBD1 might be the D (6 bases). CDR1 and CDR2 from the germline V gene are SGDLS and YYNGEE. The CDR3 sequence is 15 residues long. Deletions cut 1 base from V and 3 bases from J, with 14 bases between. CDR3: CASSVRPGQFYEQYF. CDR3 bases: TGTGCCAGCAGCGTACGACCAGGACAGTTCTACGAGCAGTACTTC.

This clone appeared once. This chain connects TRBV3-1 (or the pseudogene TRBV3-2) to TRBJ2-7; D not resolved. The V end lost 4 bases, the J end lost 3 bases, and 10 bases lay between the germline ends. This CDR3 contains 13 residues. Germline assignment: CDR1 LGHDT and CDR2 YNNKEL (reference sequence). The CDR3 protein is CASSLRGFYEQYF. CDR3 coding DNA: TGTGCCAGCAGCCTTAGAGGATTCTACGAGCAGTACTTC.

This clone was recorded only once. V usage is TRBV10-1 and J usage is TRBJ2-1; no clear D. Trimming cost V 0 bases and J 0 bases, with 12 bases left between them. Germline V CDR1 and CDR2: WNHNN, SYGVQD (reference sequence). CDR3 length equals 17 residues. Here the CDR3 reads CASSESSITGSYNEQFF. DNA for the CDR3: TGCGCCAGCAGTGAGTCGAGTATCACGGGCTCCTACAATGAGCAGTTCTTC.

The rearrangement uses TRBV10-1 and TRBJ2-1; the match to TRBD2 covers 7 bases. The CDR3 is 15 residues long. Germline V CDR1 and CDR2: WNHNN, SYGVQD (reference sequence). J gave up 0 bases and V 5 bases, and 4 bases lay outside the gene matches. The CDR3 sequence is CASSPTGGSYNEQFF. CDR3 in DNA: TGCGCCAGCAGTCCCACGGGGGGCTCCTACAATGAGCAGTTCTTC.

The chain employs TRBV28 and TRBJ1-2; TRBD1 matches at 7 bases. Losses at the gene ends were 7 bases for V and 4 bases for J; bases not matched to a gene: 9. This CDR3 is built from 14 residues. Germline CDR1 reads MDHEN; CDR2 reads SYDVKM. The chain's CDR3 is CASNRQGPFYGYTF. CDR3 DNA: TGTGCCAGCAACAGACAGGGTCCTTTCTATGGCTACACCTTC.

The chain carries TRBV7-8 and TRBJ2-2; 7 nucleotides line up with TRBD1. V was clipped by 1 base and J by 4 bases; unmatched bases: 15. Germline values: CDR1 SGHVS, CDR2 FQNEAQ. The CDR3 covers 19 residues. The CDR3 loop reads CASSLDRTGPLLATGELFF. In DNA form, the CDR3 reads TGTGCCAGCAGCTTAGATAGGACAGGCCCCCTTTTAGCCACCGGGGAGCTGTTTTTT.

On this clone: The germline gene is not matched at one end of the junction; a read error may be the cause. The CDR3 nucleotides read TGTGCCAGCAGTTTTGGTGGATGGATTCGGGTCTTC. Residues: CASSFGGWIRVF. The chain combines TRBV12-3 or TRBV12-4 with TRBJ2-1; unclear D gene. The CDR3 is 12 amino acids.

This clone was counted a single time. The chain employs TRBV27 and TRBJ1-5, with a possible D match to TRBD1 (6 bases). This CDR3 comprises 16 residues. CDR1 and CDR2 from the germline V gene are MNHEY and SMNVEV (reference sequence). Trimming pared 6 bases from V and 9 bases from J, leaving 24 bases between. CDR3 bases: TGTGCCAGCAGGCTTACGGGGGGGGCAGGACTGGGGCCCCAGCATTTT. Amino acids: CASRLTGGAGLGPQHF.

This sequence joins TRBV24-1 and TRBJ2-3, with D maybe TRBD2 (6 bases). This CDR3 spans 14 amino acids. Germline CDR1 KGHDR, CDR2 SFDVKD. Trimming took 4 bases from V and 1 from J, leaving 8 bases between them. For the CDR3, the DNA is TGTGCCACCAGTGAGACGGGAGGCACAGATACGCAGTATTTT. It codes for CATSETGGTDTQYF.

V is TRBV15 and J is TRBJ2-5; possibly TRBD1 for D (5 bases). Germline V CDR1 and CDR2: LNHNV, YYDKDF (reference sequence). The CDR3 has 16 residues. Trimming stripped 1 base from V and 5 bases from J, with 17 bases between. The chain's CDR3 is CATSRGHDRPRETQYF. CDR3 nucleotide sequence: TGTGCCACCAGCAGAGGTCATGACAGACCCAGGGAGACCCAGTACTTC.

The gene calls are TRBV28 and TRBJ2-5, with TRBD2 matching over 7 bases. Germline V gene sequence: CDR1 MDHEN, CDR2 SYDVKM. V lost 3 bases, J lost 4 bases, and 2 bases stayed unmatched. CDR3 length equals 13 residues. The CDR3 region is CASSLGGVETQYF. The CDR3 DNA sequence: TGTGCCAGCAGTTTGGGGGGGGTAGAGACCCAGTACTTC.

This clone has only a few counts. This CDR3 is CASSTGLAGEGTGELFF. The DNA of the CDR3 is TGTGCCAGCAGCACGGGACTAGCGGGAGAGGGAACCGGGGAGCTGTTTTTT. The chain combines TRBV5-6 with TRBJ2-2; 14 bases match TRBD2. The junction had 7 bases not matched to a gene; V was cut back by 4 bases and J by 5 bases. Looked up from germline, CDR1 is SGHDT and CDR2 is YYEEEE. This CDR3 contains 17 residues.

The V call is TRBV5-1, the J call TRBJ2-3; 8 bases are shared with TRBD2. Trimming took 7 bases from V and 4 from J; bases not matched to a gene: 11. From germline, CDR1 is SGHRS and CDR2 YFSETQ. CDR3 length: 15 residues. The CDR3 DNA is TGCGCCAGCCAGTCGTGGGCTAGCGGGCCAGATACGCAGTATTTT. Translating it yields CASQSWASGPDTQYF.

The chain combines TRBV7-9 with TRBJ2-5; maybe TRBD1 (6 bases). The V end lost 4 bases, the J end lost 5 bases, and 17 bases lay between the germline ends. This CDR3 has 15 residues. Per germline, CDR1 SEHNR and CDR2 FQNEAQ (reference sequence). DNA for the CDR3: TGTGCCAGCAGCTCCCTACAGGGTTTTGGGGAGACCCAGTACTTC. Its translation is CASSSLQGFGETQYF.